This T cell receptor (beta chain) was recorded in a study of neoadjuvant anti-PD-1 for oral cavity cancer. Six replicates per PBMC sample, mostly from 480 ng of genomic DNA. Produced via immunoSEQ multiplex PCR; TCRdb's table is partial and in-frame only. Here the sample spans fewer than 90,000 clones, more than 80% being singletons. Study-level findings and limits: PBMC Gini-index clonality exceeded responders' in non-responders post-nivolumab.

Blood cells were analyzed directly, without culture or expansion. Regarding this clone: What it binds is not known.

The J segment lost 5 bases and the V segment lost 1 base, leaving 4 bases of the junction unmatched. Germline V lookup: CDR1 SGHAT, CDR2 FQNNGV. The CDR3 totals 14 residues. The chain combines TRBV11-2 with TRBJ2-7; 8 bases are a match to TRBD1. The sequencing used PBMCs, collected before nivolumab (anti-PD-1) treatment. This TCR came from a person aged 40 to 85 with oral cavity squamous cell carcinoma. The CDR3 DNA reads TGTGCCAGCAGCTTAGGCAGGGGGCCTAACGAGCAGTACTTC. Its translation: CASSLGRGPNEQYF.